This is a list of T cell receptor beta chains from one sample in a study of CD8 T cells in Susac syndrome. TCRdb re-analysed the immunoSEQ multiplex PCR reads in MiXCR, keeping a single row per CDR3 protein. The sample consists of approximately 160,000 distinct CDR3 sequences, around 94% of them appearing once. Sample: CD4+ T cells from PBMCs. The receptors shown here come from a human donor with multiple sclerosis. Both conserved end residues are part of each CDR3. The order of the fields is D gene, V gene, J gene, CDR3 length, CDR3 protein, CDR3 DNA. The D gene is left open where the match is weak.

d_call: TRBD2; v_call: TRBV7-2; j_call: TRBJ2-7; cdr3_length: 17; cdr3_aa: CASSFQTSGGSSYEQYF; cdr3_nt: TGTGCCAGCAGCTTCCAAACTAGCGGGGGTAGCTCCTACGAGCAGTACTTC
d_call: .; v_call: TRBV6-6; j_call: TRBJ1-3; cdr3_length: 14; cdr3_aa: CASRPRLSGNTIYF; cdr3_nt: TGTGCCAGCAGACCCAGACTCTCTGGAAACACCATATATTTT
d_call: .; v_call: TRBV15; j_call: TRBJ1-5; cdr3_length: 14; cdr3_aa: CATSRDRAGQPQHF; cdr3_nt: TGTGCCACCAGCAGAGACAGGGCAGGACAGCCCCAGCATTTT
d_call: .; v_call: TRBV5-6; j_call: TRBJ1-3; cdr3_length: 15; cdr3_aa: CASSYWREAGNTIYF; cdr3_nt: TGTGCCAGCAGCTACTGGAGGGAGGCGGGAAACACCATATATTTT
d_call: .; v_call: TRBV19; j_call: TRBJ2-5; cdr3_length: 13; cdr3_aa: CASSISVPETQYF; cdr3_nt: TGTGCCAGTAGTATTAGCGTCCCAGAGACCCAGTACTTC
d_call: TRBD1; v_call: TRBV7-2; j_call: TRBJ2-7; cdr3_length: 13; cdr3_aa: CASSGTGTYEQYF; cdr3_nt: TGTGCCAGCAGCGGGACAGGAACCTACGAGCAGTACTTC
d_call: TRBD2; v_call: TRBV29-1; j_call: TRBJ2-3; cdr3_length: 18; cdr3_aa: CSVEGGGSGSLLTDTQYF; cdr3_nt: TGCAGCGTTGAGGGGGGAGGTAGCGGGAGCCTCCTCACAGATACGCAGTATTTT
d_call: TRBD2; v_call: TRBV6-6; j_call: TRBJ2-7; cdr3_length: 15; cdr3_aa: CASSTPWGGTYEQYF; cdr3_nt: TGTGCCAGCAGTACCCCCTGGGGGGGTACCTACGAGCAGTACTTC
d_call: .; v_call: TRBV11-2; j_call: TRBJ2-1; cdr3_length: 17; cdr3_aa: CASRGVGTGGSYNEQFF; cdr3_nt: TGTGCCAGCAGGGGGGTAGGAACTGGTGGCTCCTACAATGAGCAGTTCTTC
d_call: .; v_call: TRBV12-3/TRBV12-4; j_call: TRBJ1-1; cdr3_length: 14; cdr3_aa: CASIDSGANTEAFF; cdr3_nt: TGTGCCAGCATCGACTCCGGGGCGAACACTGAAGCTTTCTTT
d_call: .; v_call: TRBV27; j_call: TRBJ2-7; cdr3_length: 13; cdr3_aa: CASSFPSSYEQYF; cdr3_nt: TGTGCCAGCAGTTTCCCTTCCTCCTACGAGCAGTACTTC
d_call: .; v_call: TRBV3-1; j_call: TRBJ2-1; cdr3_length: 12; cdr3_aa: CASSRNNNEQFF; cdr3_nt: TGTGCCAGCAGCCGAAATAACAATGAGCAGTTCTTC
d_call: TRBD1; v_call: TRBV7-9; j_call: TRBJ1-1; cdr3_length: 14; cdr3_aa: CASSFTGGGGEAFF; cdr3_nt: TGTGCCAGCAGCTTTACAGGGGGCGGGGGAGAAGCTTTCTTT
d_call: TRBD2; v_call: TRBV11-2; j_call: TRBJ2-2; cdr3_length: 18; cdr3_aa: CASSAGRAFNGDTGELFF; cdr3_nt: TGTGCCAGCTCTGCCGGGAGGGCTTTTAACGGGGACACCGGGGAGCTGTTTTTT
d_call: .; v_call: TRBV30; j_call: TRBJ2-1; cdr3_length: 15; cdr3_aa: CAWSVSGNSYNEQFF; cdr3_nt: TGTGCCTGGAGTGTGTCGGGGAACTCCTACAATGAGCAGTTCTTC
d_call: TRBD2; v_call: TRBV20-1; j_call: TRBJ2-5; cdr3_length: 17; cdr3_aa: CSAREYSSGTYQETQYF; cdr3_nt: TGCAGTGCTAGAGAATATTCCAGCGGGACGTACCAAGAGACCCAGTACTTC
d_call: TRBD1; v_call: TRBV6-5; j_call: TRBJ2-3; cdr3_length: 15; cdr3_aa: CASRDRFSPGDTQYF; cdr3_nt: TGTGCCAGCAGGGACAGGTTTTCCCCCGGGGATACGCAGTATTTT
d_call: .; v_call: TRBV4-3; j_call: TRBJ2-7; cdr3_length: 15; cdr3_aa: CASSQAWSGPYEQYF; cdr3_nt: TGCGCCAGCAGCCAGGCTTGGTCGGGGCCCTACGAGCAGTACTTC
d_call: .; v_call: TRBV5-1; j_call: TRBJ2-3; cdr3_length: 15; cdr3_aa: CASRAGLSYTDTQYF; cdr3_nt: TGCGCCAGCAGAGCCGGGTTGTCCTACACAGATACGCAGTATTTT
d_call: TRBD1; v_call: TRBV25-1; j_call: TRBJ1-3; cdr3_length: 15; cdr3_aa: CASSNRGVNGNTIYF; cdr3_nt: TGTGCCAGCAGTAACAGGGGGGTGAACGGAAACACCATATATTTT
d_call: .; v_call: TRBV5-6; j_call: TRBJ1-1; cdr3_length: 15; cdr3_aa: CASSSGLTRDTEAFF; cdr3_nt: TGTGCCAGCAGCTCGGGACTTACGAGGGACACTGAAGCTTTCTTT
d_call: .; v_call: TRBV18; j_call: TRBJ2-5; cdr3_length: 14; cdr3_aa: CASSLGRKQETQYF; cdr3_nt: TGTGCCAGCTCACTGGGACGGAAACAAGAGACCCAGTACTTC
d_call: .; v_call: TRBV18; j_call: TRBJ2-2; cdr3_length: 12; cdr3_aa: CASERVTGELFF; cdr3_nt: TGTGCCAGCGAACGGGTCACCGGGGAGCTGTTTTTT
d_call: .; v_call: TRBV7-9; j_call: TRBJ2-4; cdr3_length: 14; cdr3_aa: CASSLVGTGDIQYF; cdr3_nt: TGTGCCAGCAGCTTAGTTGGCACCGGAGACATTCAGTACTTC
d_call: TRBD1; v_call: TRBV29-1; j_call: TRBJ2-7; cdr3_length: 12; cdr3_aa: CSVGQNPYEQYF; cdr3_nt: TGCAGCGTGGGACAGAACCCCTACGAGCAGTACTTC
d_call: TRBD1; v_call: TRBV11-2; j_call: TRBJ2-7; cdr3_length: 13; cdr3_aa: CASSGTGSDEQYF; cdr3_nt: TGTGCCAGCAGCGGGACAGGGAGCGACGAGCAGTACTTC
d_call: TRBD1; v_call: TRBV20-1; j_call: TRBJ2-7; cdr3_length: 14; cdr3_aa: CSALTGQGQNEQYF; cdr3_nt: TGCAGTGCTCTAACCGGACAGGGGCAGAACGAGCAGTACTTC